These 12 T cell receptor beta chains were all obtained from the same sample, sequenced in a study of CD8+CD57+ T cells in acquired aplastic anemia. Profiling that covered TCR beta VDJ and CDR3 relied on genomic DNA as its template. TCRdb re-called the reads with MiXCR, one entry per CDR3 protein. The sample yields roughly 61,000 distinct CDR3 sequences, approximately 50% seen once. For sequencing, patients were chosen who had shown expansion of CD8+CD57+ cells by flow cytometry. Sequencing was performed on sorted CD4+, CD8+, or CD8+CD57+ T cells (not recorded which) from PBMCs. All receptors come from a human donor with aplastic anemia.

The chain uses TRBV24-1 and TRBJ1-2, with D tentatively TRBD1 (6 bases). Trimming cost V 2 bases and J 3 bases, with 6 bases left between them. This CDR3 is 13 amino acids long. Germline V gene sequence: CDR1 KGHDR, CDR2 SFDVKD. The CDR3 here is CATSDYRDYGYTF. The CDR3 DNA follows: TGTGCCACCAGTGATTACAGGGACTATGGCTACACCTTC.

This chain connects TRBV29-1 to TRBJ2-3; 7 nucleotides align to TRBD2. This CDR3 has 14 residues. Trimming removed 7 bases from V and 5 bases from J; junction bases left unmatched: 12. CDR1 SQVTM and CDR2 ANQGSEA come from the germline V gene. The CDR3 region is CSAKRASGGDTQYF. The DNA for the CDR3 is TGCAGCGCAAAGAGGGCTAGCGGTGGAGATACGCAGTATTTT.

The chain joins TRBV29-1 to TRBJ2-5, with 10 bases fitting TRBD2. CDR3 length: 15 residues. V lost 6 bases and J lost 3; bases outside the gene matches: 10. Germline V gives CDR1 SQVTM, CDR2 ANQGSEA. This CDR3 reads CSVSRTSGMEETQYF. The CDR3 DNA reads TGCAGCGTGAGTCGGACTAGCGGCATGGAAGAGACCCAGTACTTC.

In this sample, this clonotype turned up once. The chain employs TRBV19 and TRBJ2-7, with 8 bases that match TRBD1. Germline assignment: CDR1 LNHDA and CDR2 SQIVND (reference sequence). The length of the CDR3 is 14 residues. V dropped 5 bases and J dropped 3; count of bases not matched to a gene: 6. CDR3 residues: CASSPRTGIYEQYF. As DNA, the CDR3 is TGTGCCAGTAGTCCTCGGACAGGGATCTACGAGCAGTACTTC.

The chain uses TRBV10-3 and TRBJ2-2; 7 bases map to TRBD2. The CDR3 spans 17 residues. V lost 4 bases to trimming and J lost 0 bases; unmatched junction nucleotides: 8. The germline V gene has CDR1 ENHRY and CDR2 SYGVKD. In DNA, the CDR3 is TGTGCCATCAGTGGACTGGGAGGGAGTACGAACACCGGGGAGCTGTTTTTT. This encodes CAISGLGGSTNTGELFF.

This chain links TRBV27 with TRBJ1-1, with D unclear. CDR3 size: 12 residues. The V gene lost 8 bases and the J gene lost 7 bases, with 14 bases spanning the gap. Germline lookup yields CDR1 MNHEY and CDR2 SMNVEV (reference sequence). CDR3: CASYGLGSEAFF. DNA for the CDR3: TGTGCCAGCTACGGGCTGGGGAGTGAAGCTTTCTTT.

This clonotype is termed medium-sized (0.01 to 0.1%). This chain links TRBV7-8 with TRBJ2-7, with D possibly TRBD1 on 6 matching bases. Germline CDR1 reads SGHVS; CDR2 reads FQNEAQ. The V and J ends lost 4 bases and 5 bases respectively, with 15 bases between them. The CDR3 sequence is 14 residues long. CDR3 residues: CASSSLSQGNEQYF. For the CDR3, the DNA is TGTGCCAGCAGCTCTCTTTCACAGGGTAACGAGCAGTACTTC.

This rearrangement joins TRBV15 to TRBJ1-4; the D is unclear. CDR1 is LNHNV, CDR2 YYDKDF, per germline (reference sequence). This CDR3 is built from 15 residues. Trimming removed 1 base at V and 6 bases at J, with 12 bases between. The CDR3 reads CATSRGGGLDEKLFF. The CDR3 nucleotides are TGTGCCACCAGCAGAGGGGGAGGGCTCGATGAAAAACTGTTTTTT. Full variable domain (rest looked up from reference TRBV15 and TRBJ1-4): DAMVIQNPRYQVTQFGKPVTLSCSQTLNHNVMYWYQQKSSQAPKLLFHYYDKDFNNEADTPDNFQSRRPNTSFCFLDIRSPGLGDTAMYLCATSRGGGLDEKLFFGSGTQLSVL.

This rearrangement joins TRBV7-9 to TRBJ2-7; TRBD2 agrees at 7 bases. There are 15 residues in the CDR3. Germline loops: CDR1 SEHNR, CDR2 FQNEAQ (reference sequence). Trimming took 7 bases from V and 2 from J; bases not matched to a gene: 11. The CDR3 DNA reads as TGTGCCAGCACCGACGGGGGGACCGACGCCTACGAGCAGTACTTC. This sequence encodes CASTDGGTDAYEQYF.

In its sample, this clonotype was seen a few times. This chain uses TRBV7-9 with TRBJ2-7, with 8 bases aligning to TRBD1. This CDR3 has 15 amino acids. The germline gives CDR1 SEHNR, CDR2 FQNEAQ (reference sequence). V was clipped by 4 bases and J by 5 bases; unmatched bases: 10. CDR3 residues: CASSSPGQGVDEQYF. CDR3 DNA sequence: TGTGCCAGCAGCTCGCCCGGACAGGGTGTGGACGAGCAGTACTTC.

The V gene is TRBV7-2, the J gene TRBJ2-7; 11 positions agree with TRBD2. The CDR3 is made up of 12 amino acids. Germline CDR1 and CDR2: SGHTA and FQGNSA. V dropped 4 bases and J dropped 12; count of bases not matched to a gene: 5. The CDR3 DNA sequence: TGTGCCAGCAGCTCGACTAGCGGGATTCCGTACTTC. Translation gives CASSSTSGIPYF.

The J gene is TRBJ1-2, the V gene TRBV7-8; tentative D call: TRBD1 (6 bases). V dropped 6 bases and J dropped 6 bases, with 17 bases sitting between them. Germline CDR1 SGHVS, CDR2 FQNEAQ. The CDR3 has 14 residues. This CDR3 is CASSPGRGANGYTF. CDR3 DNA sequence: TGTGCCAGCAGTCCTGGTCGGGGGGCGAATGGCTACACCTTC.